Listed below are T cell receptor beta chains from one sample, sequenced in a study of T cell responses to AZD1222 COVID-19 vaccine. Using immunoSEQ multiplex PCR, the repertoire was profiled, and TCRdb retains in-frame clones only, with some absent. This sample has about 150,000 clones, with around 88% found just once. This specimen consisted of peripheral blood, obtained on day 0 of AZD1222 vaccination. The receptors here all came from an adult in good health. Both conserved end residues are part of each CDR3. D genes are given only for firm matches. Clone size is stated in some rows and not others, as once, few, many or a class when expanded.

d_call | j_call | clone_size | v_call | cdr3_aa | cdr3_nt
TRBD2 | TRBJ2-1 | - | TRBV13 | CASSSRLAGDNEQFF | TGTGCCAGCAGCAGCAGGCTAGCGGGAGACAATGAGCAGTTCTTC
TRBD2 | TRBJ2-1 | once | TRBV7-9 | CASSNTLAGEQFF | TGTGCCAGCAGCAATACTCTAGCGGGTGAGCAGTTCTTC
TRBD1 | TRBJ1-2 | - | TRBV2 | CASSLDRDYGYTF | TGTGCCAGCAGTCTTGACAGGGACTATGGCTACACCTTC
- | TRBJ2-2 | - | TRBV3-1/TRBV3-2 | CASSQGGGTARKNTGELFF | TGTGCCAGCAGCCAAGGCGGAGGGACCGCCCGGAAAAACACCGGGGAGCTGTTTTTT
- | TRBJ2-7 | - | TRBV9 | CASSPDLGSYEQYF | TGTGCCAGCAGCCCCGACCTAGGCTCCTACGAGCAGTACTTC
- | TRBJ1-5 | - | TRBV27 | CASSLVGGSQPQHF | TGTGCCAGCAGTTTAGTGGGGGGCAGCCAGCCCCAGCATTTT
- | TRBJ2-1 | few | TRBV9 | CASSVETFGTPEQFF | TGTGCCAGCAGCGTGGAGACTTTCGGGACACCGGAGCAGTTCTTC
TRBD1 | TRBJ1-1 | - | TRBV3-1/TRBV3-2 | CASSQGQVGTEAFF | TGTGCCAGCAGCCAGGGACAGGTGGGGACTGAAGCTTTCTTT
- | TRBJ1-2 | - | TRBV7-9 | CASSLRFRGVNGYTF | TGTGCCAGCAGCTTACGGTTCCGAGGGGTCAATGGCTACACCTTC
- | TRBJ1-5 | - | TRBV9 | CASSVEDGQPQHF | TGTGCCAGCAGCGTAGAAGACGGCCAGCCCCAGCATTTT
TRBD2 | TRBJ2-5 | once | TRBV2 | CASNKGSGGETQYF | TGTGCCAGCAATAAGGGTAGCGGGGGGGAGACCCAGTACTTC
TRBD1 | TRBJ1-1 | - | TRBV9 | CASSPRDRGAEAFF | TGTGCCAGCAGCCCCCGGGACAGGGGCGCTGAAGCTTTCTTT
TRBD1 | TRBJ1-2 | - | TRBV7-8 | CASSLGGTGNGYTF | TGTGCCAGCAGCTTAGGGGGGACAGGGAATGGCTACACCTTC
- | TRBJ2-1 | - | TRBV19 | CASSISTRTVNNEQFF | TGTGCCAGTAGTATCAGTACCCGGACAGTCAACAATGAGCAGTTCTTC
- | TRBJ1-3 | - | TRBV27 | CASSSTGGSGNTIYF | TGTGCCAGCAGTTCTACAGGAGGGTCTGGAAACACCATATATTTT
TRBD2 | TRBJ2-1 | - | TRBV6-1 | CASSGGTSGANNEQFF | TGTGCCAGCAGTGGGGGGACTAGCGGGGCAAACAATGAGCAGTTCTTC
- | TRBJ2-2 | - | TRBV18 | CASSPYLGVPNTGELFF | TGTGCCAGCTCACCCTATTTGGGGGTTCCGAACACCGGGGAGCTGTTTTTT
TRBD1 | TRBJ1-2 | - | TRBV7-9 | CASSRDSRGNGYTF | TGTGCCAGCAGCCGGGACAGCCGGGGGAATGGCTACACCTTC
- | TRBJ2-4 | once | TRBV4-3 | CASSHGRFDEGNIQYF | TGCGCCAGCAGCCACGGAAGGTTCGACGAGGGAAACATTCAGTACTTC
TRBD2 | TRBJ2-1 | - | TRBV30 | CAWSVGTSTREQFF | TGTGCCTGGAGTGTAGGGACTAGCACCCGTGAGCAGTTCTTC
- | TRBJ2-5 | - | TRBV20-1 | CSARAGETQYF | TGCAGTGCTAGAGCGGGGGAGACCCAGTACTTC
- | TRBJ1-2 | - | TRBV29-1 | CSVPSAYGYTF | TGCAGCGTTCCCTCAGCTTATGGCTACACCTTC
- | TRBJ2-7 | - | TRBV5-1 | CASSLGDVGYYEQYF | TGCGCCAGCAGCTTGGGGGACGTCGGATACTACGAGCAGTACTTC
- | TRBJ2-7 | - | TRBV9 | CASSVGSGGLEQYF | TGTGCCAGCAGCGTAGGGTCAGGAGGCCTCGAGCAGTACTTC
- | TRBJ2-1 | - | TRBV5-1 | CASSLLASVRGADNEQFF | TGCGCCAGCAGCTTGCTGGCTAGTGTAAGGGGGGCCGACAATGAGCAGTTCTTC
TRBD1 | TRBJ2-1 | few | TRBV6-5 | CASIGTGAYNEQFF | TGTGCCAGCATCGGGACAGGCGCGTACAATGAGCAGTTCTTC
- | TRBJ1-2 | - | TRBV2 | CARGPRTEAQSYGYTF | TGTGCCAGAGGGCCTCGGACAGAGGCTCAATCCTATGGCTACACCTTC
- | TRBJ1-6 | - | TRBV12-3/TRBV12-4 | CASSLQGDSPLHF | TGTGCCAGCAGTTTGCAGGGTGATTCACCCCTCCACTTT
- | TRBJ2-7 | - | TRBV7-6 | CASSDLGEQYF | TGTGCCAGCAGCGACCTTGGCGAGCAGTACTTC
- | TRBJ1-1 | - | TRBV29-1 | CSVGQMNTEAFF | TGCAGCGTTGGACAAATGAACACTGAAGCTTTCTTT
- | TRBJ2-6 | - | TRBV5-1 | CASREITSGANVLTF | TGCGCCAGCAGGGAAATCACCTCTGGGGCCAACGTCCTGACTTTC
- | TRBJ2-7 | - | TRBV6-2/TRBV6-3 | CASSYRGGGEQYF | TGTGCCAGCAGTTACCGAGGGGGTGGAGAGCAGTACTTC
- | TRBJ2-3 | - | TRBV25-1 | CASSEPGITDTQYF | TGTGCCAGCAGTGAACCGGGGATCACAGATACGCAGTATTTT
- | TRBJ2-5 | few | TRBV3-1/TRBV3-2 | CASSQDGLAGETQYF | TGTGCCAGCAGCCAAGATGGTCTAGCTGGGGAGACCCAGTACTTC
TRBD1 | TRBJ2-7 | - | TRBV27 | CASSRDRVYEQYF | TGTGCCAGCAGTCGGGACAGGGTCTACGAGCAGTACTTC